This T cell receptor (beta chain) was sequenced in a study of cytomegalovirus exposure and HLA in healthy donors. To note about this clone: Its target is not known.

The primer mix had 60 Vbeta and 13 Jbeta primers. Method: immunoSEQ multiplex PCR; TCRdb's copy keeps in-frame clones and lacks some. The data show about 190,000 clones, around 78% seen once. Germline V lookup: CDR1 SEHNR, CDR2 FQNEAQ (reference sequence). V shed 4 bases and J 4 bases; nucleotides not matched to a gene: 2. This CDR3 is built from 15 residues. Study-wide results and caveats: Reports described diagnosis of cytomegalovirus status by the classifier as highly specific and sensitive. Earlier analysis looked at TCR beta V segments, and most were productive about 90% or about 30% of the time.

The sequenced sample was PBMCs. The chain links TRBV7-9 to TRBJ2-1; TRBD1 aligns across 12 bases. The receptor was derived from a woman aged 30 to 39 in good health and CMV-seropositive. CDR3 coding DNA: TGTGCCAGCAGCTCGGGACAGGGGGCTTACAATGAGCAGTTCTTC. Its protein is CASSSGQGAYNEQFF.